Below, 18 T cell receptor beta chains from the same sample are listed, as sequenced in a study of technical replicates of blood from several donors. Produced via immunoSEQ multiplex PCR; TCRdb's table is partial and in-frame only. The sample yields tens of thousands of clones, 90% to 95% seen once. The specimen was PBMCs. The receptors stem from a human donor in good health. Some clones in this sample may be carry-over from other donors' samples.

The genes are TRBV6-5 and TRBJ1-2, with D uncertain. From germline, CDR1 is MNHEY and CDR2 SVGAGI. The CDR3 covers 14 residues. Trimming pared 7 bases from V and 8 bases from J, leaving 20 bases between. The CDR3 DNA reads TGTGCCAGCACCGACCGGACCCTAGGGAGCGGCTACACCTTC. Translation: CASTDRTLGSGYTF.

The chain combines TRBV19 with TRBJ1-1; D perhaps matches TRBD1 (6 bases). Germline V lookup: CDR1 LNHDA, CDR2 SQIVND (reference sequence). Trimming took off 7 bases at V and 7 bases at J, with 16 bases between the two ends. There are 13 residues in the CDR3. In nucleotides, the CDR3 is TGTGCCAGTAACTTAGGGGGGGCCGGTGAAGCTTTCTTT. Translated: CASNLGGAGEAFF.

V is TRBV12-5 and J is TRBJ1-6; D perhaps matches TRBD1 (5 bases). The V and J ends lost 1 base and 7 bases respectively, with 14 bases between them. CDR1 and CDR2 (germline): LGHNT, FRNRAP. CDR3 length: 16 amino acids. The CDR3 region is CASGLGGGGKNSPLHF. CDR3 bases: TGTGCTAGTGGTTTGGGGGGGGGAGGGAAGAATTCACCCCTCCACTTT.

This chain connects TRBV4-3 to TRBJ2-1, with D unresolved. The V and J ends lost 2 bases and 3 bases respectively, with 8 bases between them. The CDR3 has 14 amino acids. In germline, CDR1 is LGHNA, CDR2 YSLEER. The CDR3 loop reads CASSQQRYYNEQFF. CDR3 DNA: TGCGCCAGCAGCCAACAGAGGTACTACAATGAGCAGTTCTTC.

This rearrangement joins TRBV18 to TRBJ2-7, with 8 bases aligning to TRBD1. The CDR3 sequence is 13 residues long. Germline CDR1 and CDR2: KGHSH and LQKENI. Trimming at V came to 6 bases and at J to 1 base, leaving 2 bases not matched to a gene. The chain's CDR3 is CASSQGASYEQYF. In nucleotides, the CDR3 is TGTGCCAGCTCTCAGGGGGCTTCCTACGAGCAGTACTTC.

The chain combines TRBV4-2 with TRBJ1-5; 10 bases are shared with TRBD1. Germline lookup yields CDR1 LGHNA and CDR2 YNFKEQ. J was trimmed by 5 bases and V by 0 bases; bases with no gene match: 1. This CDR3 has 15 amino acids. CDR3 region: CASSQDGTGDQPQHF. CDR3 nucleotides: TGTGCCAGCAGCCAAGATGGGACAGGGGATCAGCCCCAGCATTTT.

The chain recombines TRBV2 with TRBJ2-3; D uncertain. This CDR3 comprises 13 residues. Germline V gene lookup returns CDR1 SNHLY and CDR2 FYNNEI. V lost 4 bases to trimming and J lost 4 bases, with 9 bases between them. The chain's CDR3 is CASSVPRADTQYF. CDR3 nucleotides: TGTGCCAGCAGTGTCCCTCGCGCAGATACGCAGTATTTT.

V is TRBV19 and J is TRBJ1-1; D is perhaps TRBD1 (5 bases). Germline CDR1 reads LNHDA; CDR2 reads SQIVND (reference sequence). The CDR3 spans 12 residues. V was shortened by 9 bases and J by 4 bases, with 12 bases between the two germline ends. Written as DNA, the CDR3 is TGTGCCAGCAGTTGGGGGGGCACTGAAGCTTTCTTT. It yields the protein CASSWGGTEAFF.

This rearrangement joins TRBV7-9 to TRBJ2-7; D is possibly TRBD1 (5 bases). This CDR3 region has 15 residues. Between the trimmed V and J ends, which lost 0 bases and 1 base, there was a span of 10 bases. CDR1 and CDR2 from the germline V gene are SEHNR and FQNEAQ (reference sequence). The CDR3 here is CASSLAAGLSYEQYF. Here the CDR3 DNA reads TGTGCCAGCAGCTTAGCTGCAGGGCTTTCCTACGAGCAGTACTTC. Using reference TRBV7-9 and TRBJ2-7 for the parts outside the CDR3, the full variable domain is DTGVSQNPRHKITKRGQNVTFRCDPISEHNRLYWYRQTLGQGPEFLTYFQNEAQLEKSRLLSDRFSAERPKGSFSTLEIQRTEQGDSAMYLCASSLAAGLSYEQYFGPGTRLTVT.

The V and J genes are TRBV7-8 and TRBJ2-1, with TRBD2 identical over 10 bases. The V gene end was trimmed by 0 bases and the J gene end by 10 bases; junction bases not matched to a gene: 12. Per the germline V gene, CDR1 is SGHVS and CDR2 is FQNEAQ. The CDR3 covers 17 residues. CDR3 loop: CASSLALLAGGPGEQFF. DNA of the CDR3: TGTGCCAGCAGCTTAGCGCTGTTAGCGGGGGGTCCGGGGGAGCAGTTCTTC.

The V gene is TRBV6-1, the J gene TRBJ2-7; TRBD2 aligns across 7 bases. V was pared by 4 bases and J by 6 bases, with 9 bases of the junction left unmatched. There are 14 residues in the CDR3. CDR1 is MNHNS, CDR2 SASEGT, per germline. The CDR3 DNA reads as TGTGCCAGCAGTGCCGGGACTACCCGAGGCGAGCAGTACTTC. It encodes CASSAGTTRGEQYF.

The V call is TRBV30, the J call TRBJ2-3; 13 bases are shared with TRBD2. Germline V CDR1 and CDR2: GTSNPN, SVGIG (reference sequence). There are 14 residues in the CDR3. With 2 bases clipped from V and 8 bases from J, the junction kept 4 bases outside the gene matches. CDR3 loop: CAWSSTSGRSTQYF. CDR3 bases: TGTGCCTGGAGTTCGACTAGCGGGAGGAGTACGCAGTATTTT.

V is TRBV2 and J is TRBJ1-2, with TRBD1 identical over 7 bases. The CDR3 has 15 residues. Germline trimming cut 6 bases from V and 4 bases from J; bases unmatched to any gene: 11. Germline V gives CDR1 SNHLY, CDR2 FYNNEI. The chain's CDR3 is CASSGDRDPLYGYTF. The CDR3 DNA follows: TGTGCCAGCAGCGGCGACAGGGACCCCCTCTATGGCTACACCTTC.

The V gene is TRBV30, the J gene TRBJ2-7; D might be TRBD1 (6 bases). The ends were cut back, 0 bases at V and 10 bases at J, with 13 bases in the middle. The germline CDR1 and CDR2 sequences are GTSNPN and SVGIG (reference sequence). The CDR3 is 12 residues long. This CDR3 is CAWSVLTGIQYF. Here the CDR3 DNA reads TGTGCCTGGAGTGTACTGACAGGAATCCAGTACTTC. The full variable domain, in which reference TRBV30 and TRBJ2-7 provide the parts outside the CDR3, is SQTIHQWPATLVQPVGSPLSLECTVEGTSNPNLYWYRQAAGRGLQLLFYSVGIGQISSEVPQNLSASRPQDRQFILSSKKLLLSDSGFYLCAWSVLTGIQYFGPGTRLTVT.

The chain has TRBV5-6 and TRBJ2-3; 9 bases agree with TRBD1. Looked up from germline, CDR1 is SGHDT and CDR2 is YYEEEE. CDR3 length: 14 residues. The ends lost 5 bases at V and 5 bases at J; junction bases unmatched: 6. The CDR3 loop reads CASRPGTGIDTQYF. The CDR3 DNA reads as TGTGCCAGCAGACCCGGGACAGGGATAGATACGCAGTATTTT.

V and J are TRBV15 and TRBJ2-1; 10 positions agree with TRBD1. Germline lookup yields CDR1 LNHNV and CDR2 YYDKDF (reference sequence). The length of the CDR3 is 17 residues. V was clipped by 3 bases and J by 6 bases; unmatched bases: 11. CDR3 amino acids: CATSRDARDRGFNEQFF. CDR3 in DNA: TGTGCCACCAGCAGGGACGCCCGGGACAGGGGATTCAATGAGCAGTTCTTC.

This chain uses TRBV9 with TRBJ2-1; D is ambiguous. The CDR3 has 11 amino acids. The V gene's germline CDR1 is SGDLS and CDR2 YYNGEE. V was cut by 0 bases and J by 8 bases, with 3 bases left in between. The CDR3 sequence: CASSVAYEQFF. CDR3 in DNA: TGTGCCAGCAGCGTAGCGTATGAGCAGTTCTTC.

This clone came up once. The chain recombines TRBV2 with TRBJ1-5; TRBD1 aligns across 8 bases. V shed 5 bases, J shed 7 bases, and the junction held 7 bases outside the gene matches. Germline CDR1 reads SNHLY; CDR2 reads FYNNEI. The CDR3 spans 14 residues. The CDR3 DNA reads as TGTGCCAGCAGTTGGACAGGGTGGGGCCAGCCCCAGCATTTT. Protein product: CASSWTGWGQPQHF. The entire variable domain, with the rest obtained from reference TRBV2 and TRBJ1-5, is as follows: EPEVTQTPSHQVTQMGQEVILRCVPISNHLYFYWYRQILGQKVEFLVSFYNNEISEKSEIFDDQFSVERPDGSNFTLKIRSTKLEDSAMYFCASSWTGWGQPQHFGDGTRLSIL.